This T cell receptor (beta chain) was captured by sequencing in a study of breast tumors, draining lymph nodes, adjacent tissues. Findings of the study overall: The data were judged consistent with most tumor T cells coming from lymph node and expanding in tumor. Luminal-like breast cancer showed significantly higher tumor–nontumor repertoire similarity than basal-like.

TCRdb fed the multiplex PCR reads into MiXCR, producing one record per CDR3 protein. The profile shows over 100,000 distinct CDR3 sequences, about a fifth of them singletons. The lymph nodes were axillary draining lymph nodes from breast cancer patients. After removal of 5 bases from V and 2 bases from J, the junction contained 9 bases not matched to a gene. This CDR3 is 17 amino acids long. Germline lookup yields CDR1 SEHNR and CDR2 FQNEAQ (reference sequence). In the case of this clonotype: Its antigen is currently unknown.

The J gene is TRBJ2-3, the V gene TRBV7-9; 11 nucleotides agree with TRBD2. The TCR sequence derives from a female donor with breast cancer. Some clones in this sample may be carry-over from other donors' samples. Specimen: axillary lymph node tissue. The CDR3: CASSNRGLAGITDTQYF. The CDR3 bases are TGTGCCAGCAGCAATAGAGGACTAGCGGGCATCACAGATACGCAGTATTTT.